This TCR beta chain was captured in a study of T cell responses to AZD1222 COVID-19 vaccine. Trimming removed 3 bases from V and 8 bases from J, with 12 bases in between. This CDR3 has 13 amino acids. In germline, CDR1 is MNHNS, CDR2 SASEGT. Worth noting for this clone: Its cognate antigen is unknown.

Libraries were prepared by immunoSEQ multiplex PCR; TCRdb keeps only in-frame clonotypes and omits some of them. The repertoire holds approximately 77,000 clones, with approximately 85% as singletons. Study-level points and caveats: Within unmutated variant regions lay the reported targets of nearly half of spike-specific TCRs.

The source is an adult who received the AZD1222 COVID-19 vaccine. The sample here was peripheral blood, taken 28 days after the second AZD1222 dose. The rearrangement uses TRBV6-1 and TRBJ2-3; the D gene is possibly TRBD2 (5 bases). The CDR3 loop is CASSEGKAGTQYF. The DNA of the CDR3 is TGTGCCAGCAGTGAGGGCAAGGCGGGTACGCAGTATTTT.